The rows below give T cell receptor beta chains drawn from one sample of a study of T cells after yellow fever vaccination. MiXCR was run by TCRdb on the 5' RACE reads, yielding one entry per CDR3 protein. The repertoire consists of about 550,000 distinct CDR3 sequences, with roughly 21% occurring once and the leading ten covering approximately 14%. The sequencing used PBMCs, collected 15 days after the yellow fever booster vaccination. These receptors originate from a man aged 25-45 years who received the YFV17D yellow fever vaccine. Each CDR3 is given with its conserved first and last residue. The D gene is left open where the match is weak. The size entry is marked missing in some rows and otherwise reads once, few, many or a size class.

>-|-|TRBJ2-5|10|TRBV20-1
TGCAGTGCCCGACTGGAGACCCAGTACTTC
CSARLETQYF
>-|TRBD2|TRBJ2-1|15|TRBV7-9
TGTGCCAGCAGCTTATCCGGGAGGAGTTACAATGAGCAGTTCTTC
CASSLSGRSYNEQFF
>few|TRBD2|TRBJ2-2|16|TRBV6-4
TGTGCCAGCAGTGAGCGACCGGGACTAGCCGCCGGGGAGCTGTTTTTT
CASSERPGLAAGELFF
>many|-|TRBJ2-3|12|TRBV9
TGTGCCAGCAGCGTAGAAAAAGATACGCAGTATTTT
CASSVEKDTQYF
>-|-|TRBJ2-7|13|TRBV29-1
TGCAGCGTTTCACGGGTGAGGGGCCACGAGCAGTACTTC
CSVSRVRGHEQYF
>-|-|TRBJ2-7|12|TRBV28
TGTGCCAGCATCCCCATTCCTTACGAGCAGTACTTC
CASIPIPYEQYF
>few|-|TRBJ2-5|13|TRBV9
TGTGCCAGCAGCGTAGGTCCCGAAGAGACCCAGTACTTC
CASSVGPEETQYF
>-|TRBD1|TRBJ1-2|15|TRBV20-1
TGCAGTGCTAGCCTCCGGGACAGGGTGTCCTATGGCTACACCTTC
CSASLRDRVSYGYTF
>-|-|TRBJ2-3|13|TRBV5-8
TGTGCCAGCAGACGGGGATTCACAGATACGCAGTATTTT
CASRRGFTDTQYF
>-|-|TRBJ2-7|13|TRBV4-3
TGCGCCAGCATATCCGGGGATGGCGACGAGCAGTACTTC
CASISGDGDEQYF
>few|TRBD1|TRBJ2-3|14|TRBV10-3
TGTGCCAGCCAGGGACAGGGGGGCACAGATACGCAGTATTTT
CASQGQGGTDTQYF
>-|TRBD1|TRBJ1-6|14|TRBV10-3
TGTGCCATCGGAGGACAGGGGATGGATTCACCCCTCCACTTT
CAIGGQGMDSPLHF
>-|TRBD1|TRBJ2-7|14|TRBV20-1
TGCAGTGCTGGCCGGGACAGGAACCCCTACGAGCAGTACTTC
CSAGRDRNPYEQYF
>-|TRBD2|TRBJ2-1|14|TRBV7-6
TGTGCCAGCAGCTTAGCAGCTGGGGGGGATGAGCAGTTCTTC
CASSLAAGGDEQFF
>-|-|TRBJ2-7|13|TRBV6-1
TGTGCCAGCAGCGTAGCGCTATACTACGAGCAGTACTTC
CASSVALYYEQYF
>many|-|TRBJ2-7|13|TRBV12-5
TGTGCTAGTGGGTCCCCAGGTAGCCACGAGCAGTACTTC
CASGSPGSHEQYF
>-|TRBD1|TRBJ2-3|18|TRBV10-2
TGCGCCAGCAGTACCCCAGAGAACCCCCGACAGGGATGGGGTACGCAGTATTTT
CASSTPENPRQGWGTQYF
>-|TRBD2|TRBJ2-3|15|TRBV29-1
TGCAGTAGGATAAGGACTAGCGGGAGCACAGATACGCAGTATTTT
CSRIRTSGSTDTQYF